One and the same sample provided the 28 T cell receptor beta chains below, sequenced in a study of identical twins. In TCRdb, the 5' RACE reads were re-called with MiXCR into one record per CDR3 protein. Of 400,000 to 550,000 distinct CDR3 sequences listed, around 20% are singletons. Another study also made use of these data, one on T cells expressing NK-cell markers.

The sample taken for sequencing was CD4+ T cells sorted from blood. The receptors come from a woman in her late teens or twenties in good health.

This clonotype was observed at least ten times. The gene calls are TRBV6-5 and TRBJ1-1; no firm D call. There are 12 residues in the CDR3. Germline CDR1 is MNHEY and CDR2 is SVGAGI. V lost 4 bases to trimming and J lost 4 bases, with 7 bases between them. The CDR3 nucleotides are TGTGCCAGCAGTTGGACTGGCACTGAAGCTTTCTTT. Its translation is CASSWTGTEAFF.

The rearrangement uses TRBV7-2 and TRBJ2-1, with D perhaps TRBD1 (6 bases). The ends were cut back, 1 base at V and 9 bases at J, with 10 bases in the middle. CDR3 length: 13 residues. Germline-derived CDR1 and CDR2 are SGHTA and FQGNSA. CDR3: CASSLEQGFEQFF. CDR3 bases: TGTGCCAGCAGCTTAGAACAGGGTTTTGAGCAGTTCTTC.

There are a few counts of this clonotype. The chain combines TRBV7-2 with TRBJ2-7; D remains ambiguous. Trimming took 2 bases from V and 6 from J, leaving 8 bases between them. Germline values: CDR1 SGHTA, CDR2 FQGNSA. This CDR3 contains 12 residues. The CDR3 region has the DNA TGTGCCAGCAGCTTACTAGGGCTCGAGCAGTACTTC. Encoded protein: CASSLLGLEQYF.

The chain couples TRBV12-3 or TRBV12-4 to TRBJ2-5; D unresolved. V dropped 5 bases and J dropped 5 bases, with 15 bases sitting between them. CDR3 length: 14 amino acids. The CDR3 DNA reads TGTGCCAGCAGTCCCCCCGCGGTGGGGGAGACCCAGTACTTC. Its translation: CASSPPAVGETQYF.

This clonotype was recorded a few times. J is TRBJ1-2 and V is TRBV7-2; D perhaps matches TRBD1 (5 bases). The germline V and J ends were trimmed by 2 bases and 4 bases, with 11 bases remaining between them. CDR1 and CDR2 from the germline V gene are SGHTA and FQGNSA. CDR3 length equals 14 residues. CDR3 sequence: CASSLPGAGYGYTF. The DNA for the CDR3 is TGTGCCAGCAGCTTACCCGGGGCCGGCTATGGCTACACCTTC.

This clonotype was detected only a few times. This chain connects TRBV5-8 to TRBJ2-7, with TRBD1 as a possible D gene (6 bases). The CDR3 loop spans 14 amino acids. Germline V gene lookup returns CDR1 SGHTS and CDR2 YDEGEE. V was pared by 4 bases and J by 2 bases, with 13 bases between. The CDR3 region has the DNA TGTGCCAGCAGCCGGACGGACAGCACCTACGAGCAGTACTTC. Translating gives CASSRTDSTYEQYF.

The J gene is TRBJ2-1, the V gene TRBV7-8, with D unresolved. The CDR3 is 15 residues long. Per the germline V gene, CDR1 is SGHVS and CDR2 is FQNEAQ. Trimming cost V 3 bases and J 3 bases, with 12 bases left between them. The CDR3 DNA reads TGTGCCAGCAGCTTCGACCGGAGTTACTACAATGAGCAGTTCTTC. Protein: CASSFDRSYYNEQFF. Using reference TRBV7-8 and TRBJ2-1 for the parts outside the CDR3, the full variable domain is GAGVSQSPRYKVAKRGQDVALRCDPISGHVSLFWYQQALGQGPEFLTYFQNEAQLDKSGLPSDRFFAERPEGSVSTLKIQRTQQEDSAVYLCASSFDRSYYNEQFFGPGTRLTVL.

This clonotype occurred a few times. The V call is TRBV20-1, the J call TRBJ2-1, with 8 bases aligning to TRBD2. V lost 2 bases to trimming and J lost 8 bases; unmatched junction nucleotides: 8. The CDR3 extends over 14 amino acids. From germline, CDR1 is DFQATT and CDR2 SNEGSKA (reference sequence). CDR3 amino acids: CSARLSGGVDEQFF. As DNA, the CDR3 is TGCAGTGCTAGACTCAGCGGGGGTGTTGATGAGCAGTTCTTC.

This clonotype was recorded a few times. The genes are TRBV29-1 and TRBJ1-1, with D tentatively TRBD1 (5 bases). The CDR3 has 13 amino acids. CDR1 is SQVTM and CDR2 is ANQGSEA in the germline V gene. Trimming left V 7 bases short and J 1 base short, with 13 bases between. The CDR3 sequence: CSAGRDGNTEAFF. CDR3 nucleotide sequence: TGCAGCGCCGGGCGGGACGGGAACACTGAAGCTTTCTTT.

The chain uses TRBV7-2 and TRBJ2-3, with 8 bases fitting TRBD2. The CDR3 totals 15 residues. Germline V gene data show CDR1 as SGHTA and CDR2 as FQGNSA. V was pared by 8 bases and J by 2 bases, with 9 bases of the junction left unmatched. CDR3 in amino acids: CASLSGGVLTDTQYF. CDR3 in DNA: TGTGCCAGCCTTTCGGGAGGGGTGCTCACAGATACGCAGTATTTT.

The chain links TRBV6-1 to TRBJ2-3; D possibly corresponds to TRBD1 (6 bases). The ends were cut back, 5 bases at V and 0 bases at J, with 12 bases in the middle. The CDR3 is made up of 15 amino acids. Germline V gene sequence: CDR1 MNHNS, CDR2 SASEGT. The CDR3 DNA reads TGTGCCAGCAGTCCACAGGGACGAAGCACAGATACGCAGTATTTT. This sequence encodes CASSPQGRSTDTQYF.

The J gene is TRBJ2-7, the V gene TRBV7-6; a possible D gene is TRBD1 (5 bases). The CDR3 has 17 residues. CDR1 and CDR2 (germline): SGHVS, FNYEAQ. Trimming took 5 bases from V and 1 from J, leaving 21 bases between them. CDR3 sequence: CASSRRGWRLESYEQYF. The CDR3 DNA reads as TGTGCCAGCAGCCGAAGGGGCTGGCGACTCGAGTCCTACGAGCAGTACTTC.

This clonotype was picked up many times. This rearrangement joins TRBV6-5 to TRBJ2-5; D is ambiguous. Germline CDR1 is MNHEY and CDR2 is SVGAGI. V lost 0 bases and J lost 5, with 4 bases in between. The CDR3 runs 12 residues. The CDR3, as DNA: TGTGCCAGCAGTTACTCAGGGGAGACCCAGTACTTC. Protein: CASSYSGETQYF.

The chain is built from TRBV7-9 and TRBJ2-1; no definite D call. Germline-derived CDR1 and CDR2 are SEHNR and FQNEAQ (reference sequence). The CDR3 has 14 residues. V shed 2 bases and J shed 7 bases, with 12 bases lying between them. The CDR3 DNA sequence: TGTGCCAGCAGCTTACTGGCGGACCGGAATGAGCAGTTCTTC. This translates into CASSLLADRNEQFF.

This clonotype came up a few times. This rearrangement joins TRBV20-1 to TRBJ2-2; the D gene is possibly TRBD2 (5 bases). The V end was cut by 6 bases, the J end by 4 bases, with 15 bases between. The CDR3 loop spans 14 amino acids. Germline values: CDR1 DFQATT, CDR2 SNEGSKA (reference sequence). The CDR3 DNA follows: TGCAGTGCCCGGACTCGGACGGGCACCGGGGAGCTGTTTTTT. Translation: CSARTRTGTGELFF.

This clonotype was recorded at least ten times. V and J are TRBV12-3 or TRBV12-4 and TRBJ2-7; weak D call: TRBD2 (6 bases). The CDR3 runs 14 residues. V lost 6 bases, J lost 6 bases, and 18 bases lay in between. The CDR3 nucleotides read TGTGCCAGCAGCCCCGGCGGGGAGCCAGGCGAGCAGTACTTC. Residues: CASSPGGEPGEQYF.

This clonotype was counted a few times. The CDR3 DNA sequence: TGTGCCAGCAGCAGGGGGACGAGGGCAAAGAACACCGGGGAGCTGTTTTTT. The encoded protein is CASSRGTRAKNTGELFF. This sequence joins TRBV5-5 and TRBJ2-2; D is perhaps TRBD1 (6 bases). CDR3 length: 17 amino acids. CDR1 and CDR2 from the germline V gene are SGHKS and YYEKEE (reference sequence). V was pared by 4 bases and J by 1 base, with 17 bases between. The whole variable domain, remainder taken from reference TRBV5-5 and TRBJ2-2, is DAGVTQSPTHLIKTRGQQVTLRCSPISGHKSVSWYQQVLGQGPQFIFQYYEKEERGRGNFPDRFSARQFPNYSSELNVNALLLGDSALYLCASSRGTRAKNTGELFFGEGSRLTVL.

The rearrangement links TRBV7-2 to TRBJ2-1, with 11 bases fitting TRBD2. CDR1 is SGHTA, CDR2 FQGNSA, per germline. This CDR3 has 13 residues. V lost 5 bases, J lost 15 bases, and 9 bases stayed unmatched. The CDR3 DNA reads as TGTGCCAGCAGCCTCACTCTAGCGGGAGGACCGTTCTTC. Translated, it gives CASSLTLAGGPFF.

The chain employs TRBV20-1 and TRBJ1-1, with no clear D. The CDR3 is made up of 11 amino acids. CDR1 is DFQATT and CDR2 is SNEGSKA in the germline V gene (reference sequence). The CDR3 protein is CLAVWNTEAFF. The CDR3 bases are TGCTTGGCGGTCTGGAACACTGAAGCTTTCTTT.

This clonotype occurred a few times. The V gene is TRBV6-7, the J gene TRBJ2-7; D is unclear. TRBV6-7 is recorded as an ORF, its role being uncertain. Trimming pared 0 bases from V and 0 bases from J, leaving 9 bases between. This CDR3 has 15 amino acids. CDR3 nucleotides: TGTGCCAGCAGTTACTCCTCCGTACCCTCCTACGAGCAGTACTTC. Protein product: CASSYSSVPSYEQYF.

The chain employs TRBV20-1 and TRBJ2-1; tentative D call: TRBD2 (5 bases). CDR3 length equals 11 residues. Trimming took off 6 bases at V and 7 bases at J, with 10 bases between the two ends. Germline CDR1 DFQATT, CDR2 SNEGSKA (reference sequence). CDR3 nucleotides: TGCAGTGCGGCTCCGGGGAATGAGCAGTTCTTC. Protein sequence: CSAAPGNEQFF.

This sequence joins TRBV12-3 or TRBV12-4 and TRBJ2-7; D remains unclear. The CDR3 runs 12 residues. V was shortened by 3 bases and J by 3 bases, with 6 bases between the two germline ends. The CDR3 region has the DNA TGTGCCAGCAGTTTGAATCACTACGAGCAGTACTTC. Translation: CASSLNHYEQYF.

V is TRBV3-1 and J is TRBJ2-7; 8 bases map to TRBD1. V dropped 4 bases and J dropped 1; count of bases not matched to a gene: 9. Germline V lookup: CDR1 LGHDT, CDR2 YNNKEL (reference sequence). CDR3 size: 16 residues. CDR3 in DNA: TGTGCCAGCAGCCCACGACAGGGGCCGGGTTCCTACGAGCAGTACTTC. This codes for CASSPRQGPGSYEQYF.

This clonotype was seen a few times. This sequence joins TRBV10-3 and TRBJ1-1, with D perhaps matching TRBD1 (6 bases). Per germline, CDR1 ENHRY and CDR2 SYGVKD. V was cut by 5 bases and J by 7 bases, with 14 bases left in between. CDR3 length equals 13 residues. CDR3 sequence (DNA): TGTGCCATCAGTCGGACAGCCCTGGATGAAGCTTTCTTT. The encoded protein is CAISRTALDEAFF.

This clonotype was observed at least ten times. The chain carries TRBV7-9 and TRBJ1-1; D is unclear. CDR1 SEHNR and CDR2 FQNEAQ come from the germline V gene (reference sequence). CDR3 length: 13 amino acids. The V and J ends lost 4 bases and 4 bases respectively, with 10 bases between them. The CDR3 nucleotides read TGTGCCAGCAGCTGGGGTTTGGGCACTGAAGCTTTCTTT. Its translation is CASSWGLGTEAFF.

This clonotype was seen a handful of times. The chain links TRBV7-2 to TRBJ2-1, with TRBD2 matching over 8 bases. With V trimmed by 10 bases and J by 3 bases, 11 bases remained unmatched. Germline V lookup: CDR1 SGHTA, CDR2 FQGNSA. This CDR3 has 15 residues. The CDR3 DNA follows: TGTGCCACCACGGGGGGGAGCGGAAACTACAATGAGCAGTTCTTC. Residues: CATTGGSGNYNEQFF. Supplemented by reference TRBV7-2 and TRBJ2-1, the full variable domain reads GAGVSQSPSNKVTEKGKDVELRCDPISGHTALYWYRQSLGQGLEFLIYFQGNSAPDKSGLPSDRFSAERTGGSVSTLTIQRTQQEDSAVYLCATTGGSGNYNEQFFGPGTRLTVL.

This sequence joins TRBV20-1 and TRBJ2-3; D unclear. V was cut by 4 bases and J by 4 bases, with 9 bases left in between. This CDR3 comprises 12 residues. Germline assignment: CDR1 DFQATT and CDR2 SNEGSKA (reference sequence). The CDR3 sequence is CSATPIPDTQYF. DNA for the CDR3: TGCAGTGCTACGCCTATACCAGATACGCAGTATTTT.

V usage is TRBV5-4 and J usage is TRBJ1-2, with D possibly being TRBD1 (5 bases). The V gene lost 4 bases and the J gene lost 3 bases, with 16 bases spanning the gap. CDR1 SGHNT and CDR2 YYREEE come from the germline V gene (reference sequence). This CDR3 spans 15 amino acids. The CDR3, as DNA: TGTGCCAGCAGCATGCCGCAGGGAGATTACTATGGCTACACCTTC. This codes for CASSMPQGDYYGYTF.